This T cell receptor beta chain was captured in a study of T cell changes during pregnancy in multiple sclerosis. The V gene's germline CDR1 is KGHSH and CDR2 LQKENI. This CDR3 comprises 17 residues. The V and J ends lost 3 bases and 3 bases respectively, with 17 bases between them. Clones were read by immunoSEQ multiplex PCR, and TCRdb kept only the in-frame ones, dropping some. The sample has 80,000 to 130,000 clones; roughly 92% are singletons. The specimen comprised peripheral blood, sampled in the second trimester of pregnancy. The source is a female donor with multiple sclerosis, enrolled in a pregnancy study. This chain connects TRBV18 to TRBJ1-4; D possibly corresponds to TRBD1 (6 bases). DNA for the CDR3: TGTGCCAGCTCACCCCAGGGGATCCCAACTCCTAATGAAAAACTGTTTTTT. Translated, it gives CASSPQGIPTPNEKLFF.